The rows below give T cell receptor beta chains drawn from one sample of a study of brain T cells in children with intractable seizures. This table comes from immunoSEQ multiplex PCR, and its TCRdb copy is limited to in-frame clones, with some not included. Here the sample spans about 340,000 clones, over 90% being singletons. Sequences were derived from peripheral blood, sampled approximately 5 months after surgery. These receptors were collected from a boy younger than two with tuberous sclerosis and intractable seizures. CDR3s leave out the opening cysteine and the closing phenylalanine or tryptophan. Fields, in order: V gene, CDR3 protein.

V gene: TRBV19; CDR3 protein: ASSPGVAYGYT
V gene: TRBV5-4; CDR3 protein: ASSLGPAGDTQY
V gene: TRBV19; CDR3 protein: ASSLAGVTGELF
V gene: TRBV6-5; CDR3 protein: ASSYGGSVNEKLF
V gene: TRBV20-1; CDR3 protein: SASTGGTDTQY
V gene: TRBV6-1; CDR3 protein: ASSEASNQPQH
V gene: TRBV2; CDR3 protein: ASSWDRGLYGYT
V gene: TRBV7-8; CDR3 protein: ASSLAWSGRHNEQF
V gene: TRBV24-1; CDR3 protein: ATSVGATPGETQY
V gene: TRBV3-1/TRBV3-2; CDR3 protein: ASSDLWETQY
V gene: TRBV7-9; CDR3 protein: ASSLGGLEAF
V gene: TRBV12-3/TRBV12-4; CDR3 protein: ASSPRGSYEQY
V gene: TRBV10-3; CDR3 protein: AISESINTGTPYEQY
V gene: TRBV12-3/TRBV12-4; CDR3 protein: ASSLQGSGELF
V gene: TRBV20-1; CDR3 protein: SASFRDNEQF
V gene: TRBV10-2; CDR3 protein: ASSYEAGGPGNEQF
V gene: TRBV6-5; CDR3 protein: ASRLERDGEY
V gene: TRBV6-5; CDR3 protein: ASSRDVDEQY
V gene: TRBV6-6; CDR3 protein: ASSPGIRETQY
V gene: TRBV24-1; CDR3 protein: ATSDRYTGGARNEQF
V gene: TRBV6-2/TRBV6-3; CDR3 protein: ASSEGLNYEQY
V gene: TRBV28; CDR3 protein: ASSLEGVVDTQY